This T cell receptor beta chain was retrieved from a study of blood T cell repertoires in COVID-19. Produced via immunoSEQ multiplex PCR; TCRdb's table is partial and in-frame only. Of approximately 100,000 clones in the sample, roughly 92% were seen once. Sequenced: peripheral blood. The receptor's source is a man in his fifties or sixties with active COVID-19.

CDR3 nucleotides: TGCGCCAGCAGCTCGGGGGAACGCTATGGCTACACCTTC. Translated, it gives CASSSGERYGYTF. The chain has TRBV5-1 and TRBJ1-2; TRBD1 might be the D (5 bases). Germline lookup yields CDR1 SGHRS and CDR2 YFSETQ. V dropped 3 bases and J dropped 4 bases, with 10 bases sitting between them. The CDR3 spans 13 residues.